These 23 T cell receptor beta chains were sequenced from one sample in a study of CD8+CD57+ T cells in acquired aplastic anemia. The TCR beta profiling, which covered VDJ combination and CDR3 sequence, was carried out using genomic DNA as the template. TCRdb itself ran the reads through MiXCR, one entry per CDR3 protein. The table lists some 200,000 distinct CDR3 sequences, roughly two thirds of them singletons. Previously, flow cytometry had revealed CD8+CD57+ cell expansion in the patients chosen for sequencing. The specimen sequenced was sorted CD4+, CD8+, or CD8+CD57+ T cells (not recorded which) from PBMCs. The receptors shown here come from a human donor with aplastic anemia.

Regarding this clonotype: Mismatch with germline at one junction end may stem from a read error. The chain carries TRBV19 and TRBJ2-1; TRBD2 might be the D (5 bases). The CDR3 contains 15 residues. CDR1 LNHDA and CDR2 SQIVND come from the germline V gene (reference sequence). The CDR3 here is CASNIISVSYNEQFF. The CDR3 DNA reads TGTGCCAGTAATATTATTAGCGTATCCTACAATGAGCAATTCTTC.

In this sample, this clonotype turned up a few times. V gene TRBV12-3 or TRBV12-4 combines with J gene TRBJ2-7, with TRBD2 identical over 9 bases. This CDR3 has 15 amino acids. With 6 bases clipped from V and 3 bases from J, the junction kept 9 bases outside the gene matches. The CDR3 loop is CASSPLEAGGYEQYF. In DNA form, the CDR3 reads TGTGCCAGCAGCCCTTTGGAAGCGGGAGGCTACGAGCAGTACTTC.

Points on this clonotype: One end of the junction varies from germline; a read error may be responsible. The chain joins TRBV7-9 to TRBJ2-7; D gene unclear. Germline CDR1 is SEHNR and CDR2 is FQNEAQ (reference sequence). The CDR3 runs to 16 residues. The CDR3 region is CASGLELRSSRFEQYF. Here the CDR3 DNA reads TGTGCCAGCGGCTTAGAACTCAGGAGTAGTCGCTTCGAGCAGTACTTC.

This clonotype was picked up a small number of times. The chain recombines TRBV9 with TRBJ2-7; 7 bases agree with TRBD1. V was clipped by 0 bases and J by 4 bases; unmatched bases: 7. The CDR3 is 15 amino acids. Germline CDR1 SGDLS, CDR2 YYNGEE. CDR3 region: CASSVEGGAVYEQYF. CDR3 DNA: TGTGCCAGCAGCGTAGAAGGGGGCGCCGTTTACGAGCAGTACTTC.

The rearrangement links TRBV10-2 to TRBJ2-7; 7 bases are shared with TRBD2. V shed 8 bases and J 5 bases; nucleotides not matched to a gene: 12. CDR1 is WSHSY and CDR2 is SAAADI in the germline V gene. This CDR3 is 14 amino acids long. CDR3 in amino acids: CASSKRGTSNEQYF. The CDR3 nucleotides read TGCGCCAGCTCGAAGCGGGGTACTTCCAACGAGCAGTACTTC.

This clonotype was picked up a small number of times. This chain links TRBV15 with TRBJ2-1; D is tentatively TRBD1 or TRBD2 (5 bases each). Germline V gene lookup returns CDR1 LNHNV and CDR2 YYDKDF (reference sequence). This CDR3 is built from 12 residues. Deletions cut 1 base from V and 9 bases from J, with 7 bases between. Here the CDR3 reads CATSRVRGEQFF. For the CDR3, the DNA is TGTGCCACCAGCAGAGTGAGGGGTGAGCAGTTCTTC.

V usage is TRBV7-2 and J usage is TRBJ2-7; TRBD2 is a possible D gene (5 bases). Germline-derived CDR1 and CDR2 are SGHTA and FQGNSA. Trimming pared 5 bases from V and 7 bases from J, leaving 15 bases between. This CDR3 is built from 13 residues. CDR3 sequence (DNA): TGTGCCAGCAGCCCCTCGGAGGAGGAAGAGCAGTACTTC. Translating it yields CASSPSEEEEQYF.

The chain carries TRBV7-3 and TRBJ2-1, with 12 nucleotides matching TRBD2. J gave up 7 bases and V 5 bases, and 6 bases lay outside the gene matches. Per the germline V gene, CDR1 is SGHTA and CDR2 is FQGTGA. The CDR3 length is 15 residues. Here the CDR3 reads CASSIGLAGKNEQFF. CDR3 DNA sequence: TGTGCCAGCAGCATAGGACTAGCGGGGAAAAATGAGCAGTTCTTC.

V usage is TRBV5-1 and J usage is TRBJ2-3; 8 bases are a match to TRBD1. The J segment lost 1 base and the V segment lost 2 bases, leaving 3 bases of the junction unmatched. This CDR3 region has 15 residues. From germline, CDR1 is SGHRS and CDR2 YFSETQ. The CDR3: CASSFQGQGTDTQYF. The CDR3 nucleotides are TGCGCCAGCAGCTTTCAGGGACAGGGCACAGATACGCAGTATTTT.

The J gene is TRBJ2-1, the V gene TRBV24-1; no reliable D call. Per the germline V gene, CDR1 is KGHDR and CDR2 is SFDVKD. The V end was cut by 3 bases, the J end by 0 bases, with 5 bases between. This CDR3 comprises 14 residues. The CDR3 region is CATSDVSSYNEQFF. The DNA of the CDR3 is TGTGCCACCAGTGATGTAAGCTCCTACAATGAGCAGTTCTTC.

The rearrangement joins TRBV7-6 to TRBJ1-2; 10 positions agree with TRBD1. Germline V gene sequence: CDR1 SGHVS, CDR2 FNYEAQ. Trimming removed 4 bases from V and 7 bases from J; junction bases left unmatched: 12. The CDR3 loop spans 16 amino acids. This CDR3 is CASSSGAGTGDGGYTF. The CDR3, as DNA: TGTGCCAGCAGCTCCGGCGCCGGGACAGGGGATGGTGGCTACACCTTC. Complete variable domain (other parts from reference TRBV7-6 and TRBJ1-2): GAGVSQSPRYKVTKRGQDVALRCDPISGHVSLYWYRQALGQGPEFLTYFNYEAQQDKSGLPNDRFSAERPEGSISTLTIQRTEQRDSAMYRCASSSGAGTGDGGYTFGSGTRLTVV.

This chain joins TRBV7-9 and TRBJ2-1, with 13 positions matching TRBD2. The germline CDR1 and CDR2 sequences are SEHNR and FQNEAQ (reference sequence). Losses at the gene ends were 5 bases for V and 0 bases for J; bases not matched to a gene: 13. This CDR3 region has 20 residues. The CDR3 nucleotides read TGTGCCAGCAGCGCGACTAGCGGGGGGCCCGGCGTGTCCTCCTACAATGAGCAGTTCTTC. It specifies CASSATSGGPGVSSYNEQFF.

In this sample, this clonotype turned up many times. The V call is TRBV2, the J call TRBJ2-3, with 10 positions matching TRBD2. V lost 0 bases to trimming and J lost 1 base; unmatched junction nucleotides: 10. CDR1 and CDR2 (germline): SNHLY, FYNNEI. This CDR3 contains 19 residues. In DNA, the CDR3 is TGTGCCAGCAGTGAAGCGCTGAATAGCGGGGGGTGGGGCACAGATACGCAGTATTTT. Amino acid sequence: CASSEALNSGGWGTDTQYF.

The J gene is TRBJ2-7, the V gene TRBV7-3; D tentatively fits TRBD1 or TRBD2 (5 bases each). Germline V gene lookup returns CDR1 SGHTA and CDR2 FQGTGA. V lost 3 bases and J lost 5, with 17 bases in between. CDR3 length: 15 amino acids. This CDR3 reads CASSLPRSGTHEQYF. DNA of the CDR3: TGTGCCAGCAGCTTGCCTCGGTCAGGGACCCACGAGCAGTACTTC.

The chain combines TRBV9 with TRBJ1-1, with D perhaps TRBD1 (5 bases). This CDR3 comprises 13 residues. V was cut by 7 bases and J by 4 bases, with 14 bases left in between. The germline gives CDR1 SGDLS, CDR2 YYNGEE. The CDR3, as DNA: TGTGCCAGCTCGTTCGGGCAGGGCACTGAAGCTTTCTTT. Translated, it gives CASSFGQGTEAFF.

This clonotype was recorded many times. The chain recombines TRBV2 with TRBJ2-2; maybe TRBD2 (5 bases). Germline V gene sequence: CDR1 SNHLY, CDR2 FYNNEI. V shed 8 bases and J shed 4 bases, with 26 bases lying between them. The CDR3 extends over 18 amino acids. CDR3 sequence (DNA): TGTGCCAGCGCTGGCCCACTCCCGGCCCGGCGGGCCACCGGGGAGCTGTTTTTT. This codes for CASAGPLPARRATGELFF.

The rearrangement joins TRBV7-8 to TRBJ2-7; TRBD1 aligns across 9 bases. The germline V gene encodes CDR1 SGHVS and CDR2 FQNEAQ. This CDR3 region has 14 residues. Trimming removed 5 bases from V and 2 bases from J; junction bases left unmatched: 4. The CDR3 is CASSGWTGAYEQYF. DNA of the CDR3: TGTGCCAGCAGCGGGTGGACAGGGGCCTACGAGCAGTACTTC.

There are many counts of this clonotype. The rearrangement joins TRBV25-1 to TRBJ1-5; D not resolved. Looked up from germline, CDR1 is MGHDK and CDR2 is SYGVNS. V dropped 3 bases and J dropped 2 bases, with 5 bases sitting between them. The CDR3 runs to 13 residues. CDR3 nucleotides: TGTGCCAGCAGTGATTGGGGCAATCAGCCCCAGCATTTT. Translating it yields CASSDWGNQPQHF.

The rearrangement links TRBV2 to TRBJ2-5, with 7 bases lining up with TRBD2. V dropped 6 bases and J dropped 9; count of bases not matched to a gene: 16. Germline values: CDR1 SNHLY, CDR2 FYNNEI. The CDR3 is made up of 15 amino acids. The DNA for the CDR3 is TGTGCCAGCAGGAGGTCGAACGGGGGTCGGGAGGCCCAGTACTTC. It encodes CASRRSNGGREAQYF.

This chain joins TRBV7-6 and TRBJ2-5; D is unclear. Per germline, CDR1 SGHVS and CDR2 FNYEAQ. The CDR3 extends over 13 amino acids. Trimming pared 3 bases from V and 2 bases from J, leaving 7 bases between. CDR3: CASSFGRQETQYF. CDR3 DNA: TGTGCCAGCAGCTTCGGCAGACAAGAGACCCAGTACTTC.

The chain combines TRBV4-1 with TRBJ2-7; TRBD1 agrees at 8 bases. This CDR3 contains 13 residues. Germline V gene sequence: CDR1 MGHRA, CDR2 YSYEKL. J was trimmed by 6 bases and V by 1 base; bases with no gene match: 2. The CDR3 region has the DNA TGCGCCAGCAGCCAAGGGCAGGGGGCCGAGCAGTACTTC. Translating it yields CASSQGQGAEQYF.

With respect to this clonotype: Being one base from a much bigger clone, this may be a read error. V is TRBV4-1 and J is TRBJ2-2; the match to TRBD2 covers 7 bases. Germline V gene data show CDR1 as MGHRA and CDR2 as YSYEKL. This CDR3 comprises 15 residues. This chain's CDR3 is CASSQESGVTGGLFF. The CDR3 bases are TGCGCCAGCAGCCAAGAAAGCGGGGTGACCGGGGGGCTGTTTTTT.

This clonotype has more than one count but fewer than ten. The chain carries TRBV20-1 and TRBJ2-7, with a weak D call TRBD2 (6 bases). The CDR3 is made up of 13 amino acids. Trimming shortened V by 3 bases and J by 3 bases, and 12 bases separated the two germline ends. Germline-derived CDR1 and CDR2 are DFQATT and SNEGSKA (reference sequence). The CDR3 loop is CSASTSIDYEQYF. The CDR3, as DNA: TGCAGTGCTAGCACTAGCATCGACTACGAGCAGTACTTC.